Below, 17 T cell receptor beta chains from the same sample are listed, as sequenced in a study of blood T cells in healthy people across ages. Next came a second PCR, run for about 7 to 12 cycles, which used a sample-barcoded 5' primer along with a J-beta primer mix. TCRdb reprocessed the 5' RACE reads via MiXCR and lists one record per CDR3 protein. The profile shows about 640,000 distinct CDR3 sequences, roughly 50% of them singletons. The sequencing sample was made of blood. The receptor set was obtained from a man aged 55 to 69 in good health.

About this clonotype: This clone may be a read error of a much larger clone one base away. The gene calls are TRBV6-5 and TRBJ2-7; TRBD1 or TRBD2 may be the D gene (5 bases each). CDR1 and CDR2 (germline): MNHEY, SVGAGI. This CDR3 is built from 15 residues. V lost 8 bases to trimming and J lost 7 bases, with 24 bases between them. The CDR3 DNA reads TGTGCCAGCCCCGTCGGGGCCAATTCCTACAATGAGCAGTACTTC. Its translation: CASPVGANSYNEQYF.

This clonotype appeared once. The V call is TRBV5-1, the J call TRBJ2-6, with 12 positions matching TRBD2. This CDR3 spans 17 amino acids. Trimming at V came to 3 bases and at J to 4 bases, leaving 5 bases not matched to a gene. Per the germline V gene, CDR1 is SGHRS and CDR2 is YFSETQ. The CDR3 coding sequence is TGCGCCAGCAGCTCTACTAGCGGGGGGCTCGGGGCCAACGTCCTGACTTTC. Encoded protein: CASSSTSGGLGANVLTF.

V usage is TRBV6-1 and J usage is TRBJ1-5; D gene ambiguous. Trimming cost V 8 bases and J 2 bases, with 10 bases left between them. The CDR3 length is 13 residues. Germline V lookup: CDR1 MNHNS, CDR2 SASEGT. The CDR3 is CASASEGNQPQHF. CDR3 DNA sequence: TGTGCCAGCGCAAGTGAGGGCAATCAGCCCCAGCATTTT.

The table lists this clonotype with a count of one. At one end the junction does not follow the germline gene, possibly because of a read error. The J gene is TRBJ2-1, the V gene TRBV18; 14 nucleotides align to TRBD2. CDR3 length equals 15 residues. The germline CDR1 and CDR2 sequences are KGHSH and LQKENI. CDR3 sequence reads: CAGSPTSGGADEQFF. CDR3 in DNA: TGTGCCGGCTCACCGACTAGCGGGGGGGCCGATGAGCAGTTCTTC.

This clonotype was picked up a small number of times. The V call is TRBV7-2, the J call TRBJ2-1; D remains unclear. CDR1 and CDR2 (germline): SGHTA, FQGNSA. The CDR3 totals 14 residues. V dropped 1 base and J dropped 0 bases, with 4 bases sitting between them. In nucleotides, the CDR3 is TGTGCCAGCAGCTTAGACAACTCCTACAATGAGCAGTTCTTC. Translated, it gives CASSLDNSYNEQFF.

This sequence joins TRBV29-1 and TRBJ2-3; either TRBD1 or TRBD2 may supply D (5 bases each). There are 14 residues in the CDR3. V lost 3 bases to trimming and J lost 1 base, with 11 bases between them. Germline CDR1 and CDR2: SQVTM and ANQGSEA. The CDR3 nucleotides are TGCAGCGTTGACCTTACGGGGCGCACAGATACGCAGTATTTT. Translation: CSVDLTGRTDTQYF.

V usage is TRBV4-1 and J usage is TRBJ1-2; D gene ambiguous. Germline loops: CDR1 MGHRA, CDR2 YSYEKL. The CDR3 has 13 amino acids. V lost 0 bases, J lost 2 bases, and 4 bases lay in between. CDR3 nucleotide sequence: TGCGCCAGCAGCCAAGATTTCAACTATGGCTACACCTTC. It codes for CASSQDFNYGYTF.

The chain combines TRBV5-1 with TRBJ2-3, with TRBD1 matching over 8 bases. The germline gives CDR1 SGHRS, CDR2 YFSETQ. Trimming removed 1 base from V and 3 bases from J; junction bases left unmatched: 7. The CDR3 is made up of 16 amino acids. CDR3 protein: CASSLTGGLSTDTQYF. DNA of the CDR3: TGCGCCAGCAGCTTGACAGGGGGATTAAGTACAGATACGCAGTATTTT.

The chain employs TRBV6-1 and TRBJ1-6, with D unclear. This CDR3 is 14 amino acids long. V was shortened by 2 bases and J by 8 bases, with 10 bases between the two germline ends. CDR1 is MNHNS, CDR2 SASEGT, per germline. The DNA of the CDR3 is TGTGCCAGCAGTGAACTGGGAACGTATTCACCCCTCCACTTT. Translating gives CASSELGTYSPLHF.

A word on this clonotype: At one of its ends the junction is not consistent with the germline gene, which may arise from a read error. The chain joins TRBV11-2 to TRBJ2-1; TRBD2 matches 8 bases. The CDR3 is 16 residues long. In germline, CDR1 is SGHAT, CDR2 FQNNGV. The CDR3: CASSLGGAGAYKEQFF. The CDR3 nucleotides are TGTGCCAGCAGCTTAGGTGGAGCGGGGGCTTACAAGGAGCAGTTCTTC.

The rearrangement uses TRBV29-1 and TRBJ2-4; 7 bases are shared with TRBD1. Per germline, CDR1 SQVTM and CDR2 ANQGSEA. The trim removed 2 bases at V and 9 bases at J, leaving 1 base unmatched. There are 11 residues in the CDR3. The DNA for the CDR3 is TGCAGCGTTGAAACAGGGGTCATTCAGTACTTC. This codes for CSVETGVIQYF.

The chain has TRBV18 and TRBJ2-1; no reliable D call. V was trimmed by 0 bases and J by 7 bases, leaving 10 bases between them. The V gene's germline CDR1 is KGHSH and CDR2 LQKENI. The CDR3 is 14 residues long. CDR3 amino acids: CASSPPNFRNEQFF. The CDR3 DNA reads TGTGCCAGCTCACCACCGAACTTTAGAAATGAGCAGTTCTTC.

The table lists this clonotype with a few counts. V and J are TRBV6-5 and TRBJ1-1; weak D call: TRBD1 (5 bases). The ends were cut back, 6 bases at V and 4 bases at J, with 15 bases in the middle. Germline-derived CDR1 and CDR2 are MNHEY and SVGAGI. The CDR3 is made up of 14 amino acids. The chain's CDR3 is CASSRDRTGTEAFF. Written as DNA, the CDR3 is TGTGCCAGCAGCCGGGACCGTACGGGCACTGAAGCTTTCTTT.

The rearrangement uses TRBV6-5 and TRBJ2-5; a weak D match, TRBD2 (5 bases). Germline V gives CDR1 MNHEY, CDR2 SVGAGI. CDR3 length: 15 residues. With 6 bases removed from V and 5 bases from J, the gap between germline ends came to 19 bases. The CDR3 protein is CASSPQRGIGETQYF. The CDR3 DNA follows: TGTGCCAGCAGCCCCCAACGGGGAATAGGGGAGACCCAGTACTTC.

Only a few counts were recorded for this clonotype. The V call is TRBV20-1, the J call TRBJ1-4; the D gene is possibly TRBD1 (5 bases). Trimming took 6 bases from V and 7 from J, leaving 18 bases between them. The CDR3 spans 14 residues. Germline values: CDR1 DFQATT, CDR2 SNEGSKA (reference sequence). CDR3 region: CSAHRRVGGEKLFF. The CDR3 nucleotides read TGCAGTGCCCACCGGCGGGTGGGGGGTGAAAAACTGTTTTTT.

The gene calls are TRBV5-1 and TRBJ1-5; no reliable D call. There are 15 residues in the CDR3. V was trimmed by 4 bases and J by 5 bases, leaving 16 bases between them. Per the germline V gene, CDR1 is SGHRS and CDR2 is YFSETQ. The CDR3 sequence: CASSPDSPTHQPQHF. The DNA for the CDR3 is TGCGCCAGCAGCCCGGACTCACCGACACATCAGCCCCAGCATTTT.

V is TRBV9 and J is TRBJ2-2, with 9 positions matching TRBD2. With 5 bases clipped from V and 7 bases from J, the junction kept 9 bases outside the gene matches. CDR1 is SGDLS, CDR2 YYNGEE, per germline. The CDR3 runs 15 residues. DNA of the CDR3: TGTGCCAGCAGGGGAGGCGGGGGGGCGTTCGGGGAGCTGTTTTTT. Amino acids: CASRGGGGAFGELFF.